Presented here are 20 T cell receptor beta chains from one specimen sequenced in a study of blood T cell repertoires in COVID-19. Using immunoSEQ multiplex PCR, the repertoire was profiled, and TCRdb retains in-frame clones only, with some absent. The sample yields fewer than 250,000 clones, about 85% seen once. Sequenced input: peripheral blood. The receptor source for this set is a young man with active or convalescent COVID-19.

The chain joins TRBV30 to TRBJ1-4; possible D gene TRBD1, 5 bases. V lost 1 base, J lost 1 base, and 10 bases lay in between. The CDR3 has 15 residues. CDR1 GTSNPN and CDR2 SVGIG come from the germline V gene (reference sequence). CDR3 bases: TGTGCCTGGAGTGGACAGACATTAACTAATGAAAAACTGTTTTTT. Translating gives CAWSGQTLTNEKLFF.

This chain links TRBV7-6 with TRBJ2-3; TRBD1 matches 8 bases. The CDR3 covers 16 residues. V trimming: 5 bases; J trimming: 4 bases; junction bases outside the gene matches: 11. CDR1 is SGHVS and CDR2 is FNYEAQ in the germline V gene. CDR3 coding DNA: TGTGCCAGCAGCGCCCGACAGGGGCTGGGGGCAGATACGCAGTATTTT. It specifies CASSARQGLGADTQYF.

In its sample, this clone was seen once. The J gene is TRBJ2-2, the V gene TRBV6-5; a possible D gene is TRBD2 (6 bases). The CDR3 totals 13 residues. V was cut by 4 bases and J by 6 bases, with 9 bases left in between. Germline V lookup: CDR1 MNHEY, CDR2 SVGAGI. CDR3: CASSLEGSGELFF. The CDR3 DNA sequence: TGTGCCAGCAGTTTGGAGGGCTCCGGGGAGCTGTTTTTT.

The chain links TRBV28 to TRBJ1-4, with 7 bases matching TRBD1. After removal of 6 bases from V and 3 bases from J, the junction contained 10 bases not matched to a gene. This CDR3 has 16 amino acids. Germline V CDR1 and CDR2: MDHEN, SYDVKM. DNA for the CDR3: TGTGCCAGCAGATCAACAGGGGTCGGGGCTAATGAAAAACTGTTTTTT. This translates into CASRSTGVGANEKLFF.

This rearrangement joins TRBV27 to TRBJ1-5, with D perhaps matching TRBD1 (5 bases). The V and J ends lost 4 bases and 4 bases respectively, with 11 bases between them. The CDR3 extends over 14 amino acids. Germline V lookup: CDR1 MNHEY, CDR2 SMNVEV (reference sequence). In nucleotides, the CDR3 is TGTGCCAGCAGTTCAGGGTTTCAAAATCAGCCCCAGCATTTT. Translating it yields CASSSGFQNQPQHF.

The chain carries TRBV7-9 and TRBJ1-3, with D possibly TRBD1 on 6 matching bases. Germline CDR1 and CDR2: SEHNR and FQNEAQ (reference sequence). This CDR3 has 13 amino acids. Between the trimmed V and J ends, which lost 7 bases and 0 bases, there was a span of 7 bases. The CDR3 DNA reads as TGTGCCAGCAAGACAGGCTCTGGAAACACCATATATTTT. Protein sequence: CASKTGSGNTIYF.

V usage is TRBV27 and J usage is TRBJ2-7; a possible D gene is TRBD2 (5 bases). CDR3 size: 13 residues. Looked up from germline, CDR1 is MNHEY and CDR2 is SMNVEV (reference sequence). V was trimmed by 3 bases and J by 0 bases, leaving 6 bases between them. The CDR3 loop is CASSFSGSYEQYF. The CDR3 DNA is TGTGCCAGCAGTTTCAGCGGCTCCTACGAGCAGTACTTC.

In this sample, this clone turned up once. The J gene is TRBJ1-1, the V gene TRBV9, with 8 bases fitting TRBD1. V trimming: 4 bases; J trimming: 8 bases; junction bases outside the gene matches: 10. CDR1 is SGDLS, CDR2 YYNGEE, per germline. The CDR3 has 14 amino acids. This chain's CDR3 is CASSPRTGFKEAFF. In nucleotides, the CDR3 is TGTGCCAGCAGCCCCCGGACAGGGTTTAAGGAAGCTTTCTTT.

The chain carries TRBV10-3 and TRBJ2-1; the D gene is possibly TRBD2 (5 bases). The CDR3 runs to 15 residues. Trimming took 0 bases from V and 6 from J, leaving 12 bases between them. From germline, CDR1 is ENHRY and CDR2 SYGVKD. The DNA of the CDR3 is TGTGCCATCAGTGAGTCGAATGTCGGGATCAATGAGCAGTTCTTC. It codes for CAISESNVGINEQFF.

V gene TRBV25-1 combines with J gene TRBJ1-6; D unclear. The CDR3 has 14 residues. Germline CDR1 reads MGHDK; CDR2 reads SYGVNS. The V and J ends lost 6 bases and 0 bases respectively, with 6 bases between them. CDR3 in DNA: TGTGCCAGCAGGGACTCCTCCTATAATTCACCCCTCCACTTT. Translating it yields CASRDSSYNSPLHF.

The genes are TRBV7-7 and TRBJ2-2; D call uncertain. The CDR3 has 15 residues. Per the germline V gene, CDR1 is SSHAT and CDR2 is FNYEAQ (reference sequence). Trimming removed 3 bases at V and 0 bases at J, with 8 bases between. CDR3: CASSLEISNTGELFF. The CDR3 DNA reads TGTGCCAGCAGCTTGGAGATCTCGAACACCGGGGAGCTGTTTTTT. The full variable domain, rest sourced from reference TRBV7-7 and TRBJ2-2, is GAGVSQSPRYKVTKRGQDVTLRCDPISSHATLYWYQQALGQGPEFLTYFNYEAQPDKSGLPSDRFSAERPEGSISTLTIQRTEQRDSAMYRCASSLEISNTGELFFGEGSRLTVL.

J is TRBJ1-2 and V is TRBV7-3, with D unresolved. The germline V and J ends were trimmed by 2 bases and 5 bases, with 15 bases remaining between them. Per the germline V gene, CDR1 is SGHTA and CDR2 is FQGTGA. CDR3 length: 15 amino acids. The CDR3 DNA sequence: TGTGCCAGCAGCTTAGGTCCGGCAGGCGAGTATGGCTACACCTTC. Translated, it gives CASSLGPAGEYGYTF. Looking up the rest from reference TRBV7-3 and TRBJ1-2 gives the full variable domain: GAGVSQTPSNKVTEKGKYVELRCDPISGHTALYWYRQSLGQGPEFLIYFQGTGAADDSGLPNDRFFAVRPEGSVSTLKIQRTERGDSAVYLCASSLGPAGEYGYTFGSGTRLTVV.

This clone was seen a few times. The V and J genes are TRBV7-2 and TRBJ2-2; 7 nucleotides line up with TRBD1. The CDR3 sequence is 15 residues long. Germline CDR1 and CDR2: SGHTA and FQGNSA. V was pared by 6 bases and J by 4 bases, with 8 bases of the junction left unmatched. DNA of the CDR3: TGTGCCAGCAGTTCAACAGGGGCGGGCACCGGGGAGCTGTTTTTT. Amino acids: CASSSTGAGTGELFF.

This chain links TRBV6-1 with TRBJ1-6; the D is unclear. CDR1 is MNHNS and CDR2 is SASEGT in the germline V gene. V lost 2 bases and J 11 bases, leaving 10 bases between the germline ends. This CDR3 is built from 13 residues. The CDR3 protein is CASSELSPAPLHF. The CDR3, as DNA: TGTGCCAGCAGTGAACTTTCCCCGGCACCCCTCCACTTT.

V and J are TRBV20-1 and TRBJ1-2; D perhaps matches TRBD1 (6 bases). Germline CDR1 is DFQATT and CDR2 is SNEGSKA (reference sequence). The V end lost 7 bases, the J end lost 8 bases, and 14 bases lay between the germline ends. CDR3 length equals 11 residues. CDR3 in amino acids: CSGRQERGYTF. Written as DNA, the CDR3 is TGCAGTGGGCGACAGGAAAGGGGCTACACCTTC.

The CDR3 sequence: CASSPSGGLYNEQFF. CDR3 nucleotide sequence: TGTGCCAGCAGCCCCAGCGGGGGCCTGTACAATGAGCAGTTCTTC. V usage is TRBV4-2 and J usage is TRBJ2-1; 8 nucleotides align to TRBD2. This CDR3 is 15 amino acids long. The germline CDR1 and CDR2 sequences are LGHNA and YNFKEQ. V dropped 4 bases and J dropped 4; count of bases not matched to a gene: 6.

The chain combines TRBV7-2 with TRBJ2-3; 8 bases align to TRBD2. Looked up from germline, CDR1 is SGHTA and CDR2 is FQGNSA. V shed 5 bases, J shed 4 bases, and the junction held 8 bases outside the gene matches. This CDR3 contains 15 residues. The CDR3 loop is CASSPGLGYSDTQYF. The CDR3 DNA reads as TGTGCCAGCAGCCCGGGACTAGGCTACTCAGATACGCAGTATTTT.

This chain connects TRBV2 to TRBJ1-5; 8 bases fit TRBD1. The V gene's germline CDR1 is SNHLY and CDR2 FYNNEI. The CDR3 contains 15 residues. The junction had 5 bases not matched to a gene; V was cut back by 5 bases and J by 2 bases. CDR3 in amino acids: CASSPDRGGNQPQHF. CDR3 DNA: TGTGCCAGCAGTCCCGACAGGGGTGGCAATCAGCCCCAGCATTTT.

This rearrangement joins TRBV7-2 to TRBJ2-1; TRBD2 might be the D (5 bases). CDR3 length: 16 amino acids. Germline loops: CDR1 SGHTA, CDR2 FQGNSA. V lost 0 bases and J lost 4, with 13 bases in between. The CDR3 here is CASSLAGDLGYNEQFF. In nucleotides, the CDR3 is TGTGCCAGCAGCTTAGCGGGAGACTTGGGGTACAATGAGCAGTTCTTC.

The V gene is TRBV7-9, the J gene TRBJ1-1, with 8 bases aligning to TRBD1. CDR3 length: 15 amino acids. J lost 2 bases, V lost 5 bases, and 7 bases had no gene match. From germline, CDR1 is SEHNR and CDR2 FQNEAQ (reference sequence). The CDR3 spells CASSPLQGGNTEAFF. The CDR3 DNA sequence: TGTGCCAGCAGCCCCTTACAGGGGGGTAACACTGAAGCTTTCTTT.